What follows are 29 T cell receptor beta chains derived from one specimen sequenced in a study of beta chain features in type 1 diabetes. Expressed TCRB transcripts were sequenced, since all the RNA that had been isolated was reverse transcribed. Sequencing was performed with immunoSEQ multiplex PCR; in TCRdb, only in-frame clones are kept and a portion is missing. The sample has 140,000 or so clones; 10% are singletons. The sequencing sample was made of naive CD4+ T cells from blood. Receptors originate from a young man in good health.

The chain joins TRBV9 to TRBJ1-1; D uncertain. The CDR3 is made up of 17 amino acids. The V gene's germline CDR1 is SGDLS and CDR2 YYNGEE. Deletions cut 0 bases from V and 4 bases from J, with 19 bases between. CDR3: CASSVATERWRFTEAFF. For the CDR3, the DNA is TGTGCCAGCAGCGTAGCTACTGAGAGGTGGCGTTTCACTGAAGCTTTCTTT.

This clone was detected many times. The CDR3 loop reads CASSYRGYNSPLHF. Written as DNA, the CDR3 is TGTGCCAGCAGTTACAGGGGTTATAATTCACCCCTCCACTTT. The chain joins TRBV27 to TRBJ1-6; 7 bases match TRBD1. The CDR3 length is 14 residues. The germline V gene has CDR1 MNHEY and CDR2 SMNVEV (reference sequence). The junction had 1 base not matched to a gene; V was cut back by 4 bases and J by 4 bases.

The chain couples TRBV6-4 to TRBJ1-2, with 7 nucleotides matching TRBD1. Germline V gene lookup returns CDR1 MRHNA and CDR2 SNTAGT. The CDR3 totals 15 residues. The ends lost 0 bases at V and 6 bases at J; junction bases unmatched: 7. The CDR3 DNA follows: TGTGCCAGCAGTGACTCGATTGAGGGGGCGAATGGCTACACCTTC. This gives the protein CASSDSIEGANGYTF.

This sequence joins TRBV30 and TRBJ2-3; D might be TRBD2 (6 bases). The CDR3 consists of 12 residues. Deletions cut 2 bases from V and 5 bases from J, with 8 bases between. CDR1 is GTSNPN and CDR2 is SVGIG in the germline V gene (reference sequence). The CDR3 DNA reads TGTGCCTGGAGTCGACTAGAAGATACGCAGTATTTT. Protein product: CAWSRLEDTQYF.

This clone was observed a few times. The V call is TRBV10-3, the J call TRBJ2-7; a possible D gene is TRBD2 (5 bases). The V end lost 9 bases, the J end lost 0 bases, and 15 bases lay between the germline ends. Germline-derived CDR1 and CDR2 are ENHRY and SYGVKD. This CDR3 is 14 amino acids long. The CDR3, as DNA: TGTGCCATAGCCGAGGCCCGGGGCTCCTACGAGCAGTACTTC. Translated, it gives CAIAEARGSYEQYF.

V usage is TRBV9 and J usage is TRBJ2-3, with 7 bases that match TRBD2. CDR3 size: 14 residues. The ends lost 3 bases at V and 7 bases at J; junction bases unmatched: 8. CDR1 SGDLS and CDR2 YYNGEE come from the germline V gene. CDR3 region: CASSAASGTNTQYF. CDR3 nucleotides: TGTGCCAGCAGCGCCGCATCCGGGACTAATACGCAGTATTTT. The full variable domain, completed using reference TRBV9 and TRBJ2-3, is DSGVTQTPKHLITATGQRVTLRCSPRSGDLSVYWYQQSLDQGLQFLIQYYNGEERAKGNILERFSAQQFPDLHSELNLSSLELGDSALYFCASSAASGTNTQYFGPGTRLTVL.

DNA of the CDR3: TGTGCCAGCAGCTTTCCCGGGACAGGGGGCAGAGATACGCAGTATTTT. Encoded protein: CASSFPGTGGRDTQYF. The rearrangement links TRBV7-9 to TRBJ2-3; 12 nucleotides agree with TRBD1. This CDR3 has 16 residues. Germline assignment: CDR1 SEHNR and CDR2 FQNEAQ (reference sequence). The trim removed 3 bases at V and 5 bases at J, leaving 6 bases unmatched.

This chain uses TRBV5-4 with TRBJ2-1; tentatively, D is TRBD1 (5 bases). Germline CDR1 is SGHNT and CDR2 is YYREEE (reference sequence). The CDR3 loop spans 15 amino acids. Trimming removed 1 base at V and 4 bases at J, with 12 bases between. CDR3 nucleotides: TGTGCCAGCAGCTTGCAGAAGGGGCCATACAATGAGCAGTTCTTC. Amino acid sequence: CASSLQKGPYNEQFF.

V gene TRBV6-5 combines with J gene TRBJ2-1; 13 positions agree with TRBD2. Germline trimming cut 0 bases from V and 11 bases from J; bases unmatched to any gene: 7. The CDR3 consists of 16 residues. From germline, CDR1 is MNHEY and CDR2 SVGAGI. The CDR3 region is CASSYSATSGGRQQFF. The CDR3 region has the DNA TGTGCCAGCAGTTACTCGGCGACTAGCGGGGGGAGGCAGCAGTTCTTC.

The rearrangement links TRBV7-2 to TRBJ2-7; 8 bases are a match to TRBD1. This CDR3 spans 14 amino acids. CDR1 SGHTA and CDR2 FQGNSA come from the germline V gene. The V and J ends lost 5 bases and 4 bases, in that order; junction bases with no gene match: 7. Here the CDR3 DNA reads TGTGCCAGCAGCCTAACCAGGGGGCGGTACGAGCAGTACTTC. As protein: CASSLTRGRYEQYF.

This clone was counted a few times. This chain uses TRBV14 with TRBJ2-5; possible D gene TRBD2, 5 bases. CDR1 is SGHDN, CDR2 FVKESK, per germline. This CDR3 comprises 16 residues. Trimming removed 0 bases at V and 2 bases at J, with 13 bases between. CDR3 sequence (DNA): TGTGCCAGCAGCCAAGATGGGAGAAAGTCGCAAGAGACCCAGTACTTC. This gives the protein CASSQDGRKSQETQYF.

This clone was picked up a small number of times. This CDR3 reads CATSGRTGGRETQYF. CDR3 coding DNA: TGTGCCACCAGCGGGAGGACAGGCGGACGAGAGACCCAGTACTTC. The V and J genes are TRBV15 and TRBJ2-5; D might be TRBD1 (7 bases). This CDR3 has 15 amino acids. V lost 5 bases to trimming and J lost 4 bases, with 17 bases between them. The germline V gene has CDR1 LNHNV and CDR2 YYDKDF (reference sequence).

This clone was seen only once. This chain joins TRBV2 and TRBJ2-2, with TRBD1 matching over 8 bases. Germline-derived CDR1 and CDR2 are SNHLY and FYNNEI. This CDR3 has 15 amino acids. The V and J ends lost 6 bases and 0 bases, in that order; junction bases with no gene match: 3. The CDR3 bases are TGTGCCAGCAGCAAACAGGGGGCGAACACCGGGGAGCTGTTTTTT. Its protein is CASSKQGANTGELFF.

The chain joins TRBV21-1 to TRBJ1-2; the table calls TRBD1, which could not be checked here. TRBV21-1 is described as a pseudogene. The CDR3 extends over 18 amino acids. The CDR3 protein is CASRLQYWPSDWGPGYTF. DNA for the CDR3: TGTGCCAGCAGGCTCCAATACTGGCCCTCTGACTGGGGGCCTGGCTACACCTTC.

This clone was detected only a few times. V gene TRBV5-8 combines with J gene TRBJ1-5; TRBD1 matches at 9 bases. The CDR3 is made up of 16 amino acids. The trim removed 4 bases at V and 7 bases at J, leaving 12 bases unmatched. Germline lookup yields CDR1 SGHTS and CDR2 YDEGEE. CDR3 coding DNA: TGTGCCAGCAGCCTTCCACCACAGGGGGCTGGGCAGCCCCAGCATTTT. Translating gives CASSLPPQGAGQPQHF.

This clone was detected only a few times. The chain employs TRBV5-1 and TRBJ1-4, with D perhaps matching TRBD1 (5 bases). The CDR3 runs 14 residues. V lost 4 bases, J lost 5 bases, and 12 bases lay in between. Germline V gene lookup returns CDR1 SGHRS and CDR2 YFSETQ. The DNA for the CDR3 is TGCGCCAGCAGCCCAACGGGGGTCAATGAAAAACTGTTTTTT. This translates into CASSPTGVNEKLFF.

This sequence joins TRBV6-6 and TRBJ1-2; tentatively, D is TRBD1 (5 bases). This CDR3 comprises 13 residues. Looked up from germline, CDR1 is MNHNY and CDR2 is SVGAGI (reference sequence). With 2 bases removed from V and 8 bases from J, the gap between germline ends came to 12 bases. The CDR3 DNA reads as TGTGCCAGCAGTTACCGCGGGGACGGGGGCTACACCTTC. Protein: CASSYRGDGGYTF.

The rearrangement links TRBV7-9 to TRBJ2-7; TRBD2 is a possible D gene (6 bases). The CDR3 totals 14 residues. Trimming removed 5 bases from V and 3 bases from J, with 14 bases in between. CDR1 and CDR2 from the germline V gene are SEHNR and FQNEAQ (reference sequence). In nucleotides, the CDR3 is TGTGCCAGCAGCCCGGCGGGGAGGAACTACGAGCAGTACTTC. Translated, it gives CASSPAGRNYEQYF.

This sequence joins TRBV5-6 and TRBJ1-2, with unresolved D. V lost 4 bases to trimming and J lost 8 bases, with 12 bases between them. Germline loops: CDR1 SGHDT, CDR2 YYEEEE. The CDR3 is made up of 12 amino acids. DNA for the CDR3: TGTGCCAGCAGCCATGGAGCCGGGGGCTACACCTTC. Its translation is CASSHGAGGYTF.

The V call is TRBV6-5, the J call TRBJ2-2; D uncertain. The length of the CDR3 is 14 residues. Germline assignment: CDR1 MNHEY and CDR2 SVGAGI. V gave up 8 bases and J gave up 4 bases, with 14 bases separating them. Here the CDR3 reads CASYGTEATGELFF. The CDR3 DNA sequence: TGTGCCAGCTATGGAACAGAAGCCACCGGGGAGCTGTTTTTT.

A remark on this clone: The junction departs from germline at one end; a sequencing error may be responsible. The J gene is TRBJ1-2, the V gene TRBV9; possibly TRBD1 for D (5 bases). From germline, CDR1 is SGDLS and CDR2 YYNGEE. This CDR3 is built from 15 residues. CDR3 protein: CASNVGPGSNYGYTF. CDR3 DNA: TGTGCCAGCAACGTAGGGCCAGGGTCTAACTATGGCTACACCTTC.

In this sample, this clone turned up a few times. The CDR3 is CASSQGTFRDRGEGTQYF. CDR3 coding DNA: TGCGCCAGCAGCCAAGGGACCTTCCGGGACAGGGGAGAAGGTACGCAGTATTTT. The chain links TRBV4-3 to TRBJ2-3; 10 positions match TRBD1. V was pared by 1 base and J by 8 bases, with 15 bases of the junction left unmatched. Germline V gives CDR1 LGHNA, CDR2 YSLEER. The CDR3 spans 18 residues.

The table lists this clone with a few counts. The CDR3 spells CASSQGGGPSSYNEQFF. CDR3 coding DNA: TGTGCCAGCAGCCAAGGGGGGGGCCCAAGCTCCTACAATGAGCAGTTCTTC. J is TRBJ2-1 and V is TRBV4-2, with D perhaps matching TRBD2 (7 bases). The CDR3 spans 17 residues. V was trimmed by 1 base and J by 0 bases, leaving 13 bases between them. Germline CDR1 and CDR2: LGHNA and YNFKEQ.

This chain joins TRBV7-9 and TRBJ2-3; possibly TRBD1 for D (6 bases). The CDR3 loop spans 15 amino acids. Trimming shortened V by 5 bases and J by 2 bases, and 14 bases separated the two germline ends. From germline, CDR1 is SEHNR and CDR2 FQNEAQ (reference sequence). CDR3 amino acids: CASSPTRDNTDTQYF. For the CDR3, the DNA is TGTGCCAGCAGCCCGACCAGGGACAACACAGATACGCAGTATTTT.

The chain joins TRBV11-2 to TRBJ2-7; TRBD1 is a possible D gene (5 bases). CDR1 is SGHAT and CDR2 is FQNNGV in the germline V gene. Between the trimmed V and J ends, which lost 6 bases and 3 bases, there was a span of 12 bases. CDR3 length equals 13 residues. The CDR3 DNA follows: TGTGCCAGCAGACCGACAACAGGCTACGAGCAGTACTTC. It yields the protein CASRPTTGYEQYF. Variable domain in full (rest from reference TRBV11-2 and TRBJ2-7): EAGVAQSPRYKIIEKRQSVAFWCNPISGHATLYWYQQILGQGPKLLIQFQNNGVVDDSQLPKDRFSAERLKGVDSTLKIQPAKLEDSAVYLCASRPTTGYEQYFGPGTRLTVT.

The DNA for the CDR3 is TGTGCCAGCAGTTACAGTAGGTCGGGGGACTACGAGCAGTACTTC. Its translation is CASSYSRSGDYEQYF. V usage is TRBV6-5 and J usage is TRBJ2-7; D may be TRBD2 (6 bases). Germline CDR1 and CDR2: MNHEY and SVGAGI. Trimming removed 2 bases at V and 3 bases at J, with 14 bases between. This CDR3 is built from 15 residues.

V usage is TRBV29-1 and J usage is TRBJ2-7, with 10 bases lining up with TRBD1. V trimming: 7 bases; J trimming: 9 bases; junction bases outside the gene matches: 27. This CDR3 spans 18 amino acids. CDR1 is SQVTM, CDR2 ANQGSEA, per germline. CDR3 loop: CSATVLDRGRAFSAPQYF. CDR3 nucleotides: TGCAGCGCAACGGTTTTAGACAGGGGGCGAGCCTTCTCCGCCCCGCAGTACTTC.

At least ten counts were recorded for this clone. The V and J genes are TRBV7-9 and TRBJ2-3; 7 nucleotides agree with TRBD2. Germline V lookup: CDR1 SEHNR, CDR2 FQNEAQ (reference sequence). The ends lost 5 bases at V and 2 bases at J; junction bases unmatched: 13. This CDR3 contains 17 residues. CDR3 amino acids: CASSPGRGAGNTDTQYF. Written as DNA, the CDR3 is TGTGCCAGCAGCCCTGGACGGGGAGCGGGGAACACAGATACGCAGTATTTT. Full variable domain (missing parts from reference TRBV7-9 and TRBJ2-3): DTGVSQNPRHKITKRGQNVTFRCDPISEHNRLYWYRQTLGQGPEFLTYFQNEAQLEKSRLLSDRFSAERPKGSFSTLEIQRTEQGDSAMYLCASSPGRGAGNTDTQYFGPGTRLTVL.

This clone was seen a few times. The genes are TRBV5-1 and TRBJ1-1, with 7 bases fitting TRBD1. The CDR3 is made up of 15 amino acids. V dropped 6 bases and J dropped 1; count of bases not matched to a gene: 9. Germline lookup yields CDR1 SGHRS and CDR2 YFSETQ. CDR3 in amino acids: CASTAEGQPNTEAFF. For the CDR3, the DNA is TGCGCCAGCACCGCGGAGGGACAGCCGAACACTGAAGCTTTCTTT.